The 27 T cell receptor beta chains listed next were all sequenced from one sample in a study of blood T cell repertoires in COVID-19. Method: immunoSEQ multiplex PCR; TCRdb's copy keeps in-frame clones and lacks some. The table shows more than 40,000 clones, with about 88% occurring only once. The sample taken for sequencing was peripheral blood. These receptors came from a man aged 50 or older with active COVID-19.

CDR3 region: CASSLSGSGFTQYF. In DNA form, the CDR3 reads TGTGCCAGCAGTCTCAGTGGGAGTGGGTTCACCCAGTACTTC. The rearrangement links TRBV6-5 to TRBJ2-5; TRBD2 might be the D (5 bases). Germline V CDR1 and CDR2: MNHEY, SVGAGI. The CDR3 has 14 amino acids. V lost 5 bases, J lost 8 bases, and 18 bases lay in between.

The chain couples TRBV18 to TRBJ2-7, with D perhaps TRBD2 (5 bases). The CDR3 runs to 14 residues. V lost 3 bases to trimming and J lost 0 bases, with 9 bases between them. Germline V CDR1 and CDR2: KGHSH, LQKENI. The CDR3 coding sequence is TGTGCCAGCTCACCTGCGACTAACTCCTACGAGCAGTACTTC. Its protein product is CASSPATNSYEQYF.

This clone was picked up one time. This sequence joins TRBV11-2 and TRBJ2-7, with D possibly being TRBD1 (6 bases). This CDR3 spans 13 amino acids. Trimming cost V 6 bases and J 0 bases, with 9 bases left between them. The V gene's germline CDR1 is SGHAT and CDR2 FQNNGV. CDR3 in amino acids: CASRQGNSYEQYF. The CDR3 nucleotides read TGTGCCAGCAGACAGGGAAACTCCTACGAGCAGTACTTC. Full variable domain (rest looked up from reference TRBV11-2 and TRBJ2-7): EAGVAQSPRYKIIEKRQSVAFWCNPISGHATLYWYQQILGQGPKLLIQFQNNGVVDDSQLPKDRFSAERLKGVDSTLKIQPAKLEDSAVYLCASRQGNSYEQYFGPGTRLTVT.

The V and J genes are TRBV5-4 and TRBJ1-2; possible D gene TRBD1, 6 bases. Germline CDR1 reads SGHNT; CDR2 reads YYREEE (reference sequence). CDR3 length: 18 residues. V gave up 4 bases and J gave up 4 bases, with 26 bases separating them. CDR3 residues: CASSPWVPEGDLGYGYTF. The CDR3 bases are TGTGCCAGCAGCCCTTGGGTTCCAGAGGGGGACCTAGGCTATGGCTACACCTTC. The complete variable domain, with remaining parts taken from reference TRBV5-4 and TRBJ1-2, reads ETGVTQSPTHLIKTRGQQVTLRCSSQSGHNTVSWYQQALGQGPQFIFQYYREEENGRGNFPPRFSGLQFPNYSSELNVNALELDDSALYLCASSPWVPEGDLGYGYTFGSGTRLTVV.

The CDR3 loop is CASSLEQGLMHF. CDR3 DNA sequence: TGTGCCAGCAGTTTAGAACAGGGCCTTATGCATTTT. V is TRBV12-3 or TRBV12-4 and J is TRBJ1-5, with D perhaps matching TRBD1 (6 bases). V gave up 1 base and J gave up 15 bases, with 13 bases separating them. The CDR3 extends over 12 amino acids.

This clone was recorded once. The V call is TRBV7-3, the J call TRBJ1-1, with 8 bases aligning to TRBD1. After removal of 5 bases from V and 6 bases from J, the junction contained 8 bases not matched to a gene. The germline CDR1 and CDR2 sequences are SGHTA and FQGTGA. This CDR3 comprises 14 residues. The CDR3 region is CASSPGGALSEAFF. Here the CDR3 DNA reads TGTGCCAGCAGCCCAGGGGGCGCTTTGTCTGAAGCTTTCTTT.

The CDR3 spells CASVGTDYNEQFF. CDR3 DNA sequence: TGTGCCAGCGTTGGGACAGATTACAATGAGCAGTTCTTC. The chain couples TRBV12-3 or TRBV12-4 to TRBJ2-1, with 7 positions matching TRBD1. The CDR3 length is 13 residues. After removal of 8 bases from V and 4 bases from J, the junction contained 5 bases not matched to a gene.

The rearrangement uses TRBV28 and TRBJ2-7, with 8 bases matching TRBD1. Trimming removed 2 bases from V and 5 bases from J; junction bases left unmatched: 8. The length of the CDR3 is 15 residues. Germline CDR1 MDHEN, CDR2 SYDVKM. The CDR3 sequence: CASSLNGQGIDEQYF. The CDR3 nucleotides are TGTGCCAGCAGTTTAAACGGACAGGGAATCGACGAGCAGTACTTC. Full variable domain (missing parts from reference TRBV28 and TRBJ2-7): DVKVTQSSRYLVKRTGEKVFLECVQDMDHENMFWYRQDPGLGLRLIYFSYDVKMKEKGDIPEGYSVSREKKERFSLILESASTNQTSMYLCASSLNGQGIDEQYFGPGTRLTVT.

J is TRBJ2-5 and V is TRBV19; D is uncertain. The germline V and J ends were trimmed by 6 bases and 1 base, with 9 bases remaining between them. The V gene's germline CDR1 is LNHDA and CDR2 SQIVND (reference sequence). There are 13 residues in the CDR3. This CDR3 reads CASRKISQETQYF. CDR3 DNA sequence: TGTGCCAGTAGGAAAATCAGCCAAGAGACCCAGTACTTC.

The chain employs TRBV9 and TRBJ1-6; D unresolved. CDR1 is SGDLS, CDR2 YYNGEE, per germline. V was trimmed by 3 bases and J by 6 bases, leaving 10 bases between them. The CDR3 runs to 14 residues. CDR3 DNA sequence: TGTGCCAGCAGCGCTCCGACACCTAATTCACCCCTCCACTTT. It yields the protein CASSAPTPNSPLHF.

The chain recombines TRBV9 with TRBJ2-2; 9 bases map to TRBD2. CDR1 and CDR2 (germline): SGDLS, YYNGEE. This CDR3 comprises 17 residues. V dropped 0 bases and J dropped 1; count of bases not matched to a gene: 4. The DNA of the CDR3 is TGTGCCAGCAGCGTAGGGAGCGGGGGGCGGAACACCGGGGAGCTGTTTTTT. Translated: CASSVGSGGRNTGELFF.

The gene calls are TRBV5-5 and TRBJ1-2, with TRBD1 identical over 7 bases. The length of the CDR3 is 15 residues. Germline V gene data show CDR1 as SGHKS and CDR2 as YYEKEE (reference sequence). V was pared by 4 bases and J by 0 bases, with 6 bases of the junction left unmatched. The CDR3 sequence is CASSTTGTANYGYTF. The CDR3 DNA is TGTGCCAGCAGCACCACCGGGACAGCTAACTATGGCTACACCTTC. The variable domain in full, with the rest retrieved from reference TRBV5-5 and TRBJ1-2, is DAGVTQSPTHLIKTRGQQVTLRCSPISGHKSVSWYQQVLGQGPQFIFQYYEKEERGRGNFPDRFSARQFPNYSSELNVNALLLGDSALYLCASSTTGTANYGYTFGSGTRLTVV.

This chain connects TRBV7-9 to TRBJ1-4; TRBD1 is a possible D gene (5 bases). Looked up from germline, CDR1 is SEHNR and CDR2 is FQNEAQ (reference sequence). CDR3 length: 15 residues. V was clipped by 2 bases and J by 6 bases, with 13 bases between them. The CDR3 sequence: CASSLQGHTDEKLFF. For the CDR3, the DNA is TGTGCCAGCAGCTTACAGGGCCATACGGATGAAAAACTGTTTTTT.

This clone was counted once. This rearrangement joins TRBV28 to TRBJ1-2; a weak D match, TRBD1 (6 bases). The germline V gene encodes CDR1 MDHEN and CDR2 SYDVKM. The V and J ends lost 7 bases and 5 bases respectively, with 17 bases between them. The CDR3 runs 14 residues. The CDR3 here is CASTRAGAPYGYTF. The CDR3 DNA sequence: TGTGCCAGCACAAGGGCAGGGGCACCATATGGCTACACCTTC.

The chain joins TRBV7-3 to TRBJ1-2; 9 nucleotides align to TRBD1. Per germline, CDR1 SGHTA and CDR2 FQGTGA. The CDR3 has 17 amino acids. V lost 2 bases and J lost 3; bases outside the gene matches: 10. CDR3 DNA sequence: TGTGCCAGCAGCTTAGCCTTACAGGGGGCAAGGTACTATGGCTACACCTTC. It is translated as CASSLALQGARYYGYTF.

This chain uses TRBV9 with TRBJ1-2, with TRBD1 matching over 10 bases. CDR3 length: 16 amino acids. Trimming took 3 bases from V and 4 from J; bases not matched to a gene: 9. Germline CDR1 reads SGDLS; CDR2 reads YYNGEE. CDR3 in amino acids: CASSGRQGARGYGYTF. CDR3 DNA sequence: TGTGCCAGCAGCGGTCGACAGGGGGCGCGAGGCTATGGCTACACCTTC.

This sequence joins TRBV9 and TRBJ2-7, with 11 bases that match TRBD2. Germline V lookup: CDR1 SGDLS, CDR2 YYNGEE. V lost 3 bases and J lost 7; bases outside the gene matches: 12. The CDR3 contains 16 residues. Written as DNA, the CDR3 is TGTGCCAGCAGCGATGGGACTAGCGGTCCTCCCTGGGAGCAGTACTTC. It is translated as CASSDGTSGPPWEQYF.

This rearrangement joins TRBV5-4 to TRBJ2-7; 7 bases are shared with TRBD2. This CDR3 has 14 amino acids. J was trimmed by 1 base and V by 3 bases; bases with no gene match: 4. Per germline, CDR1 SGHNT and CDR2 YYREEE (reference sequence). The CDR3 nucleotides are TGTGCCAGCAGCTATGGGCGGGGGTCCTACGAGCAGTACTTC. It is translated as CASSYGRGSYEQYF.

V gene TRBV9 combines with J gene TRBJ2-3, with 8 bases that match TRBD2. Germline trimming cut 0 bases from V and 13 bases from J; bases unmatched to any gene: 10. This CDR3 is built from 14 residues. Germline assignment: CDR1 SGDLS and CDR2 YYNGEE. The CDR3 DNA sequence: TGTGCCAGCAGCGTAGAAGGGAAGCGGGGGAGGGAGTATTTT. Its translation is CASSVEGKRGREYF.

This clone showed up just a few times. This sequence joins TRBV5-6 and TRBJ2-5; TRBD2 matches at 14 bases. V was clipped by 3 bases and J by 0 bases; unmatched bases: 10. This CDR3 has 19 residues. Germline lookup yields CDR1 SGHDT and CDR2 YYEEEE. This chain's CDR3 is CASSSTGTSGSPHQETQYF. The CDR3 DNA reads TGTGCCAGCAGCTCAACAGGGACTAGCGGGAGTCCCCACCAAGAGACCCAGTACTTC.

This clone showed up just once. The rearrangement links TRBV30 to TRBJ1-5; D unclear. The germline V gene has CDR1 GTSNPN and CDR2 SVGIG (reference sequence). The CDR3 spans 14 residues. V lost 1 base and J 0 bases, leaving 7 bases between the germline ends. The CDR3 nucleotides read TGTGCCTGGAGTGACAGTTATAGCAATCAGCCCCAGCATTTT. This codes for CAWSDSYSNQPQHF.

Only one count was recorded for this clone. The V gene is TRBV7-9, the J gene TRBJ2-6; D ambiguous. Trimming cost V 5 bases and J 4 bases, with 6 bases left between them. The germline CDR1 and CDR2 sequences are SEHNR and FQNEAQ (reference sequence). This CDR3 spans 13 amino acids. CDR3 amino acids: CASSQTGANVLTF. The CDR3 DNA reads TGTGCCAGCAGCCAGACAGGGGCCAACGTCCTGACTTTC. Variable domain in full (rest from reference TRBV7-9 and TRBJ2-6): DTGVSQNPRHKITKRGQNVTFRCDPISEHNRLYWYRQTLGQGPEFLTYFQNEAQLEKSRLLSDRFSAERPKGSFSTLEIQRTEQGDSAMYLCASSQTGANVLTFGAGSRLTVL.

The chain recombines TRBV5-4 with TRBJ1-1, with D possibly matching TRBD1 (5 bases). The CDR3 length is 15 residues. V was pared by 4 bases and J by 0 bases, with 13 bases between. From germline, CDR1 is SGHNT and CDR2 YYREEE (reference sequence). CDR3 region: CASSRNWGLNTEAFF. In nucleotides, the CDR3 is TGTGCCAGCAGCCGAAATTGGGGCCTGAACACTGAAGCTTTCTTT.

V and J are TRBV5-4 and TRBJ1-4; 9 bases align to TRBD1. The J segment lost 0 bases and the V segment lost 7 bases, leaving 7 bases of the junction unmatched. This CDR3 is built from 16 residues. Germline CDR1 SGHNT, CDR2 YYREEE (reference sequence). The DNA for the CDR3 is TGTGCCAGCGCCCGGGACAGGGCTTCAACTAATGAAAAACTGTTTTTT. Translation: CASARDRASTNEKLFF.

This clone is classed as medium-sized. The V and J genes are TRBV4-1 and TRBJ1-1; no clear D. From germline, CDR1 is MGHRA and CDR2 YSYEKL. This CDR3 spans 15 amino acids. Trimming took 1 base from V and 6 from J, leaving 15 bases between them. DNA for the CDR3: TGCGCCAGCAGCCAAGCACCCTTTAATGGAGCTGAAGCTTTCTTT. Translated, it gives CASSQAPFNGAEAFF.

This rearrangement joins TRBV3-1 (or the pseudogene TRBV3-2) to TRBJ2-4, with D perhaps TRBD1 (6 bases). Trimming cost V 2 bases and J 0 bases, with 17 bases left between them. This CDR3 has 18 residues. Germline V gene lookup returns CDR1 LGHDT and CDR2 YNNKEL (reference sequence). The CDR3 DNA reads as TGTGCCAGCAGCCAAACCCCCGACAGGACCTTAGCCAAAAACATTCAGTACTTC. Its protein is CASSQTPDRTLAKNIQYF.

The chain combines TRBV5-1 with TRBJ2-7, with a tentative D call TRBD2 (6 bases). This CDR3 contains 13 residues. Germline CDR1 is SGHRS and CDR2 is YFSETQ. The V end was cut by 5 bases, the J end by 0 bases, with 9 bases between. This CDR3 reads CASSRESSYEQYF. CDR3 nucleotides: TGCGCCAGCAGTCGGGAGAGCTCCTACGAGCAGTACTTC.